A single sample is the source of the 24 T cell receptor beta chains below, sequenced in a study of blood T cell repertoires in COVID-19 (dated by TCRdb to the early 2020s). Library preparation used the immunoSEQ multiplex PCR assay. As stored in TCRdb, this immuneACCESS dataset retains in-frame rearrangements with V and J assigned. A fraction of the clones does not appear; measured against another copy, unresolved V genes explain less than half of the discrepancy, and the remainder lacks a known reason. The sample profile shows about 110,000 clones; 75% to 85% of them were found once. 9.4% of the sample lies in the top ten. Sequenced material: peripheral blood. The receptors shown here come from a woman aged 70 to 79 with acute or convalescent COVID-19.

Worth noting for this clone: The identical CDR3 is also encoded by other nucleotide sequences in the sample. The chain combines TRBV6-5 with TRBJ2-7; 14 nucleotides match TRBD2. The germline V gene encodes CDR1 MNHEY and CDR2 SVGAGI. This CDR3 has 16 residues. The V segment lost 3 bases and the J segment 5 bases; nucleotides outside the gene matches: 6. DNA of the CDR3: TGTGCCAGCAGTTATTCCGGGACTAGCGGGAGCAACGAGCAGTACTTC. Protein sequence: CASSYSGTSGSNEQYF.

The chain joins TRBV29-1 to TRBJ1-2, with 7 bases that match TRBD1. The CDR3 loop spans 14 amino acids. The ends lost 5 bases at V and 0 bases at J; junction bases unmatched: 6. Germline CDR1 is SQVTM and CDR2 is ANQGSEA. DNA of the CDR3: TGCAGCGTTATCGACAGGGAAGCTAACTATGGCTACACCTTC. Protein product: CSVIDREANYGYTF.

This sequence joins TRBV12-1 and TRBJ2-7; the D call of TRBD2 is as the table states it, not checked on the DNA. TRBV12-1 is listed as a pseudogene. CDR3 size: 16 residues. The CDR3 region is CASSFSAVADPYEQYF. The CDR3 DNA is TGTGCCAGCAGCTTCTCGGCGGTAGCGGATCCCTACGAGCAGTACTTC.

The chain recombines TRBV6-6 with TRBJ2-1, with D possibly being TRBD2 (7 bases). Trimming pared 3 bases from V and 5 bases from J, leaving 17 bases between. The CDR3 consists of 16 residues. CDR1 is MNHNY and CDR2 is SVGAGI in the germline V gene (reference sequence). CDR3 protein: CASSYMGGGPHNEQFF. As DNA, the CDR3 is TGTGCCAGCAGTTATATGGGGGGGGGCCCTCACAATGAGCAGTTCTTC.

This chain connects TRBV2 to TRBJ2-3; 7 nucleotides align to TRBD2. V lost 4 bases to trimming and J lost 4 bases; unmatched junction nucleotides: 8. The CDR3 consists of 15 residues. CDR1 is SNHLY, CDR2 FYNNEI, per germline. CDR3 nucleotide sequence: TGTGCCAGCAGTGGGCGAGCGGGGCGGGCAGATACGCAGTATTTT. Translation gives CASSGRAGRADTQYF.

The rearrangement uses TRBV9 and TRBJ1-6; a weak D match, TRBD1 (6 bases). Germline V lookup: CDR1 SGDLS, CDR2 YYNGEE. This CDR3 comprises 15 residues. V was clipped by 0 bases and J by 9 bases, with 13 bases between them. CDR3 sequence reads: CASSVGGGGGSPLHF. CDR3 DNA: TGTGCCAGCAGCGTAGGAGGGGGGGGAGGTTCACCCCTCCACTTT. Filled out from reference TRBV9 and TRBJ1-6, the complete variable domain reads DSGVTQTPKHLITATGQRVTLRCSPRSGDLSVYWYQQSLDQGLQFLIQYYNGEERAKGNILERFSAQQFPDLHSELNLSSLELGDSALYFCASSVGGGGGSPLHFGNGTRLTVT.

V and J are TRBV28 and TRBJ1-5, with D uncertain. The CDR3 covers 8 residues. CDR1 is MDHEN and CDR2 is SYDVKM in the germline V gene. Here the CDR3 reads CPLEPQHF. Written as DNA, the CDR3 is TGTCCCCTAGAGCCCCAGCATTTT.

The rearrangement uses TRBV19 and TRBJ1-1, with unresolved D. The germline V gene has CDR1 LNHDA and CDR2 SQIVND (reference sequence). Trimming removed 10 bases from V and 5 bases from J, with 11 bases in between. This CDR3 is 11 amino acids long. The CDR3 loop is CATEGVTEAFF. The CDR3 DNA reads TGTGCCACCGAGGGAGTAACTGAAGCTTTCTTT.

The chain has TRBV5-1 and TRBJ1-6; D is unresolved. The CDR3 extends over 14 amino acids. V was shortened by 0 bases and J by 5 bases, with 6 bases between the two germline ends. CDR1 is SGHRS and CDR2 is YFSETQ in the germline V gene. CDR3 bases: TGCGCCAGCAGCTTGGAAAGCGATAATTCACCCCTCCACTTT. Encoded protein: CASSLESDNSPLHF.

The V and J genes are TRBV4-1 and TRBJ2-7, with 10 bases matching TRBD1. V shed 1 base, J shed 2 bases, and the junction held 2 bases outside the gene matches. The germline CDR1 and CDR2 sequences are MGHRA and YSYEKL. The CDR3 sequence is 15 residues long. CDR3 nucleotides: TGCGCCAGCAGCCAAGCGGGACAGGGGACCTACGAGCAGTACTTC. The encoded protein is CASSQAGQGTYEQYF.

The chain combines TRBV4-1 with TRBJ2-1; D may be TRBD2 (5 bases). The CDR3 extends over 16 amino acids. CDR1 is MGHRA, CDR2 YSYEKL, per germline. V was shortened by 3 bases and J by 2 bases, with 14 bases between the two germline ends. CDR3 sequence reads: CASSHPLADAYNEQFF. DNA of the CDR3: TGCGCCAGCAGCCACCCCCTAGCAGACGCCTACAATGAGCAGTTCTTC.

The chain combines TRBV4-1 with TRBJ2-1; 7 bases are a match to TRBD1. The CDR3 extends over 15 amino acids. V shed 5 bases and J 6 bases; nucleotides not matched to a gene: 10. Germline V lookup: CDR1 MGHRA, CDR2 YSYEKL. In DNA, the CDR3 is TGCGCCAGCAGCTTAGGGGCAGGGGGTCTCAATGAGCAGTTCTTC. Its translation is CASSLGAGGLNEQFF.

The V call is TRBV19, the J call TRBJ2-7; 8 bases align to TRBD1. This CDR3 has 14 residues. Germline V lookup: CDR1 LNHDA, CDR2 SQIVND (reference sequence). V shed 9 bases and J 2 bases; nucleotides not matched to a gene: 9. The CDR3 is CASSGQANTYEQYF. The CDR3 DNA reads as TGTGCCAGCTCGGGACAGGCCAACACCTACGAGCAGTACTTC.

The chain couples TRBV4-3 to TRBJ1-1, with D uncertain. The CDR3 runs to 13 residues. Trimming pared 3 bases from V and 8 bases from J, leaving 13 bases between. In germline, CDR1 is LGHNA, CDR2 YSLEER. CDR3 protein: CASSQRGGLEAFF. As DNA, the CDR3 is TGCGCCAGCAGCCAGAGAGGCGGGTTAGAAGCTTTCTTT.

J is TRBJ2-3 and V is TRBV7-2; 10 nucleotides agree with TRBD2. The V gene's germline CDR1 is SGHTA and CDR2 FQGNSA. This CDR3 comprises 16 residues. V lost 5 bases, J lost 1 base, and 6 bases stayed unmatched. The CDR3: CASSLLAGEGTDTQYF. In DNA form, the CDR3 reads TGTGCCAGCAGCCTTCTAGCGGGAGAGGGCACAGATACGCAGTATTTT.

The CDR3 DNA sequence: TGTGCCAGCAGCACCACAGGGGACTATGGCTACACCTTC. Encoded protein: CASSTTGDYGYTF. The chain links TRBV27 to TRBJ1-2; the match to TRBD1 covers 7 bases. The trim removed 6 bases at V and 3 bases at J, leaving 4 bases unmatched. Germline CDR1 is MNHEY and CDR2 is SMNVEV (reference sequence). The CDR3 loop spans 13 amino acids.

This clone was counted a few times. V gene TRBV5-1 combines with J gene TRBJ1-1; D may be TRBD1 (6 bases). The CDR3 runs to 15 residues. CDR1 and CDR2 from the germline V gene are SGHRS and YFSETQ. V was trimmed by 4 bases and J by 3 bases, leaving 16 bases between them. CDR3 DNA: TGCGCCAGCAGCCGGGACAACTCTAGGGACACTGAAGCTTTCTTT. Protein: CASSRDNSRDTEAFF.

This chain links TRBV6-2 or TRBV6-3 with TRBJ2-1; 13 bases align to TRBD2. From germline, CDR1 is MNHEY and CDR2 SVGEGT. The ends lost 4 bases at V and 15 bases at J; junction bases unmatched: 9. The CDR3 extends over 14 amino acids. The CDR3 protein is CASSSTSGGVLWFF. Written as DNA, the CDR3 is TGTGCCAGCAGTTCCACTAGCGGGGGGGTACTTTGGTTCTTC.

The rearrangement joins TRBV5-1 to TRBJ1-4; D is unclear. The germline CDR1 and CDR2 sequences are SGHRS and YFSETQ. Deletions cut 1 base from V and 8 bases from J, with 15 bases between. The CDR3 length is 15 residues. CDR3 DNA: TGCGCCAGCAGCTTGATGGTAGGACCGGGGGAAAAACTGTTTTTT. Amino acids: CASSLMVGPGEKLFF.

This chain joins TRBV14 and TRBJ2-3; 15 nucleotides agree with TRBD2. The CDR3 sequence is 19 residues long. V lost 1 base and J lost 5; bases outside the gene matches: 10. Germline V gene sequence: CDR1 SGHDN, CDR2 FVKESK. The CDR3 is CASSQAPGLAGGREDTQYF. In nucleotides, the CDR3 is TGTGCCAGCAGCCAAGCCCCGGGACTAGCGGGAGGAAGAGAAGATACGCAGTATTTT. Filled out from reference TRBV14 and TRBJ2-3, the complete variable domain reads EAGVTQFPSHSVIEKGQTVTLRCDPISGHDNLYWYRRVMGKEIKFLLHFVKESKQDESGMPNNRFLAERTGGTYSTLKVQPAELEDSGVYFCASSQAPGLAGGREDTQYFGPGTRLTVL.

The V call is TRBV5-1, the J call TRBJ2-1, with TRBD2 matching 10 bases. The CDR3 has 17 amino acids. Trimming cost V 1 base and J 5 bases; bases outside gene matches: 9. Germline V CDR1 and CDR2: SGHRS, YFSETQ. The DNA of the CDR3 is TGCGCCAGCAGCTTGATCTCAGCGGGAGGGAATAACAATGAGCAGTTCTTC. Translated: CASSLISAGGNNNEQFF.

The chain uses TRBV18 and TRBJ2-5; 10 positions agree with TRBD1. The junction had 3 bases not matched to a gene; V was cut back by 6 bases and J by 5 bases. The germline V gene encodes CDR1 KGHSH and CDR2 LQKENI. This CDR3 has 13 amino acids. The DNA of the CDR3 is TGTGCCAGCTCGACAGGGGGCAGGGAGACCCAGTACTTC. It is translated as CASSTGGRETQYF.

V is TRBV19 and J is TRBJ2-3, with 10 bases that match TRBD1. The CDR3 runs 14 residues. In germline, CDR1 is LNHDA, CDR2 SQIVND (reference sequence). J gave up 0 bases and V 9 bases, and 3 bases lay outside the gene matches. The DNA for the CDR3 is TGTGCCAGCCGGGACAGGGGTAGCACAGATACGCAGTATTTT. This sequence encodes CASRDRGSTDTQYF. Full variable domain (outside the CDR3, taken from reference TRBV19 and TRBJ2-3): DGGITQSPKYLFRKEGQNVTLSCEQNLNHDAMYWYRQDPGQGLRLIYYSQIVNDFQKGDIAEGYSVSREKKESFPLTVTSAQKNPTAFYLCASRDRGSTDTQYFGPGTRLTVL.

The chain has TRBV5-4 and TRBJ2-3; 10 nucleotides match TRBD2. The germline CDR1 and CDR2 sequences are SGHNT and YYREEE (reference sequence). The length of the CDR3 is 18 residues. The V segment lost 2 bases and the J segment 3 bases; nucleotides outside the gene matches: 12. CDR3: CASSFPSGGIELTDTQYF. CDR3 nucleotides: TGTGCCAGCAGCTTTCCTAGCGGGGGCATTGAGTTGACAGATACGCAGTATTTT.